This T cell receptor (beta chain) was sequenced in a study of shared clonotypes between healthy human individuals. TCRdb's table, derived via immunoSEQ multiplex PCR, lists solely in-frame clones and lacks some. The sample contains some 900,000 clones, around 80% of which appear only once. Study-wide findings and caveats: Lower generation probabilities were found for non-shared clonotypes than for those shared by all four donors. The naive CD4 repertoires of several donors were compared, and approximately 5% of clonotypes were shared.

This clone was recorded only once. Antigen unknown. Trimming cost V 3 bases and J 7 bases, with 6 bases left between them. The V gene's germline CDR1 is MNHNS and CDR2 SASEGT. This CDR3 spans 12 amino acids. Sequencing was done on a sample of memory CD4+ T cells sorted from blood. Subset here: CD45RA-negative fraction. This chain uses TRBV6-1 with TRBJ2-2; D remains ambiguous. This sequence was found in a man in his late teens or twenties in good health. The CDR3 DNA follows: TGTGCCAGCAGTGATCGTGTCGGGGAGCTGTTTTTT. Protein product: CASSDRVGELFF.